These 2 T cell receptor beta chains came from one sample sequenced in a study of blood T cell repertoires in COVID-19. Assay: immunoSEQ multiplex PCR; the TCRdb copy retains only in-frame clones and omits some. Among more than 400,000 clones, about nine tenths were seen once, and the ten largest hold under 0.85%. Sequencing used PBMCs or T cells enriched from blood (not recorded which). These TCRs come from a woman younger than 30 who had recovered from COVID-19.

The rearrangement links TRBV28 to TRBJ1-4; tentative D call: TRBD1 (6 bases). V lost 6 bases and J lost 2, with 16 bases in between. Germline CDR1 and CDR2: MDHEN and SYDVKM. There are 16 residues in the CDR3. The CDR3 DNA follows: TGTGCCAGCAGAACCGGACAGTATCTGACTAATGAAAAACTGTTTTTT. The encoded protein is CASRTGQYLTNEKLFF. Full variable domain (missing parts from reference TRBV28 and TRBJ1-4): DVKVTQSSRYLVKRTGEKVFLECVQDMDHENMFWYRQDPGLGLRLIYFSYDVKMKEKGDIPEGYSVSREKKERFSLILESASTNQTSMYLCASRTGQYLTNEKLFFGSGTQLSVL.

The rearrangement links TRBV5-6 to TRBJ1-1, with D perhaps matching TRBD1 (6 bases). Germline values: CDR1 SGHDT, CDR2 YYEEEE. This CDR3 contains 11 residues. Trimming took 5 bases from V and 8 from J, leaving 10 bases between them. The CDR3 loop is CASSIDREAFF. CDR3 nucleotide sequence: TGTGCCAGCAGTATAGACAGGGAAGCTTTCTTT.